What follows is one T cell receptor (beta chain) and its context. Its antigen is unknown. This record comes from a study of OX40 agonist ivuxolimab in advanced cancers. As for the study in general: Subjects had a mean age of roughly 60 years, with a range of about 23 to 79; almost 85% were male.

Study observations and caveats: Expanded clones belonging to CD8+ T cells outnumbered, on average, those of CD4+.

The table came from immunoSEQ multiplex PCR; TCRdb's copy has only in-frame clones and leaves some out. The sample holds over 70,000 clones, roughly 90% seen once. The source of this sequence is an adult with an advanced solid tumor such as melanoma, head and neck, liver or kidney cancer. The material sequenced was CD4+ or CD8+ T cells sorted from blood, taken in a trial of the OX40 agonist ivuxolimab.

The CDR3 region has the DNA TGTGCCAGCAGTTTTCTTAGGGGGACCTACGAGCAGTACTTC. Amino acid sequence: CASSFLRGTYEQYF. The V gene is TRBV27, the J gene TRBJ2-7; D might be TRBD1 (6 bases). There are 14 residues in the CDR3. Deletions cut 3 bases from V and 2 bases from J, with 11 bases between. Germline CDR1 and CDR2: MNHEY and SMNVEV (reference sequence).